This T cell receptor beta chain stems from a study of OX40 agonist ivuxolimab in advanced cancers. Whole-study findings and limits: Among the lowest levels of clonal expansion were found in partial responders at 0.1-3.0 mg/kg. What antigens the expanded peripheral T cells recognized was never established.

Germline V gives CDR1 SGDLS, CDR2 YYNGEE. J was trimmed by 3 bases and V by 3 bases; bases with no gene match: 8. CDR3 length equals 16 residues. Using immunoSEQ multiplex PCR, the repertoire was profiled, and TCRdb retains in-frame clones only, with some absent. The profile shows about 46,000 clones, more than 85% of them singletons. To note about this clone: Its target is unknown.

The chain couples TRBV9 to TRBJ1-2; TRBD1 aligns across 10 bases. The sequence came from an adult with an advanced solid tumor such as melanoma, head and neck, liver or kidney cancer. The sequencing used CD4+ or CD8+ T cells sorted from blood, collected in a trial of the OX40 agonist ivuxolimab. As DNA, the CDR3 is TGTGCCAGCAGCGGATCCGGGACAGGGGAACACTATGGCTACACCTTC. Encoded protein: CASSGSGTGEHYGYTF.